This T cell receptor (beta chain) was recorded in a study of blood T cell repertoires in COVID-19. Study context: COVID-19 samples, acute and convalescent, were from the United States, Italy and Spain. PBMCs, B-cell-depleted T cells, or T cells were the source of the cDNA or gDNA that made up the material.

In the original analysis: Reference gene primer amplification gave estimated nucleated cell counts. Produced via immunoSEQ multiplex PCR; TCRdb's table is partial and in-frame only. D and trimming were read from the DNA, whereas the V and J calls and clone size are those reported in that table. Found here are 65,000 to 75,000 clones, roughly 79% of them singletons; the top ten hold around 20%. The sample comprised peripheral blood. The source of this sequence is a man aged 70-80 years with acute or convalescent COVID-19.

CDR3 loop: CASSSRSYEQYF. DNA of the CDR3: TGTGCCAGCAGTTCCCGCTCCTACGAGCAGTACTTC. This chain uses TRBV28 with TRBJ2-7; D unclear. The CDR3 length is 12 residues. The V end lost 4 bases, the J end lost 0 bases, and 4 bases lay between the germline ends. Germline V gene data show CDR1 as MDHEN and CDR2 as SYDVKM.